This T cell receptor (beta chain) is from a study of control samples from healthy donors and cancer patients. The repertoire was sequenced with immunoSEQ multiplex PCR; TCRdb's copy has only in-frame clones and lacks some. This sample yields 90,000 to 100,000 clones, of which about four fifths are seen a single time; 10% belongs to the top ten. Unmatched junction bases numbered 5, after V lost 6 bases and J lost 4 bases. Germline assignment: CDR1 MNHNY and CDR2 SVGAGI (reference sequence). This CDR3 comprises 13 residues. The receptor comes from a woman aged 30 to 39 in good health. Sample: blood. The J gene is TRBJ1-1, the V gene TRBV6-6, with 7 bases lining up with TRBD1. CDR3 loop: CASRPSGGTEAFF. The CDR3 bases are TGTGCCAGCAGACCCTCAGGGGGCACTGAAGCTTTCTTT.